The 32 T cell receptor beta chains below all came from one sample that was sequenced in a study of blood T cell repertoires in COVID-19. Profiled with immunoSEQ multiplex PCR; TCRdb holds only in-frame clones, not every one. The profile shows about 140,000 clones, 70% to 80% of them singletons. Sequencing used peripheral blood. These receptors were taken from an elderly woman with active or convalescent COVID-19.

CDR3 region: CAWSTLGGTLHF. The CDR3 coding sequence is TGTGCCTGGAGTACCCTTGGGGGCACCCTCCACTTT. The chain employs TRBV30 and TRBJ1-6; tentatively, D is TRBD1 (6 bases). The CDR3 has 12 amino acids. Deletions cut 2 bases from V and 14 bases from J, with 13 bases between. Germline CDR1 GTSNPN, CDR2 SVGIG (reference sequence).

This chain joins TRBV5-1 and TRBJ2-5; TRBD2 agrees at 13 bases. From germline, CDR1 is SGHRS and CDR2 YFSETQ. The V gene end was trimmed by 4 bases and the J gene end by 5 bases; junction bases not matched to a gene: 11. There are 17 residues in the CDR3. The CDR3: CASSAGLAGRPLETQYF. DNA for the CDR3: TGCGCCAGCAGCGCGGGACTAGCGGGGCGTCCGTTGGAGACCCAGTACTTC.

This chain joins TRBV9 and TRBJ1-4; TRBD1 aligns across 7 bases. Germline lookup yields CDR1 SGDLS and CDR2 YYNGEE. V shed 1 base, J shed 3 bases, and the junction held 3 bases outside the gene matches. CDR3 length: 15 residues. CDR3 bases: TGTGCCAGCAGCGTATTTGGGACAGCTAATGAAAAACTGTTTTTT. Amino acid sequence: CASSVFGTANEKLFF.

The chain carries TRBV4-2 and TRBJ1-2, with D perhaps matching TRBD1 (5 bases). The ends were cut back, 1 base at V and 2 bases at J, with 20 bases in the middle. Germline V gives CDR1 LGHNA, CDR2 YNFKEQ. This CDR3 is built from 18 residues. The CDR3 DNA is TGTGCCAGCAGCCAAGTCCACGGAATGCAGGGAAGAAACTATGGCTACACCTTC. It encodes CASSQVHGMQGRNYGYTF.

The CDR3 loop reads CASSRLQGASIQPQHF. CDR3 nucleotide sequence: TGTGCCAGCTCAAGACTCCAGGGGGCGTCCATACAGCCCCAGCATTTT. The chain links TRBV18 to TRBJ1-5; TRBD1 aligns across 8 bases. Germline values: CDR1 KGHSH, CDR2 LQKENI. The CDR3 extends over 16 amino acids. V trimming: 5 bases; J trimming: 7 bases; junction bases outside the gene matches: 13.

This clone was seen only a few times. DNA of the CDR3: TGTGCCAGCAGCCAAGATGGTCCCAGGGGCTCCGTAGGAAACACCATATATTTT. Translated, it gives CASSQDGPRGSVGNTIYF. J is TRBJ1-3 and V is TRBV3-1 (or the pseudogene TRBV3-2); D perhaps matches TRBD1 (6 bases). CDR1 is LGHDT and CDR2 is YNNKEL in the germline V gene (reference sequence). Trimming removed 0 bases at V and 4 bases at J, with 19 bases between. The length of the CDR3 is 18 residues.

The V gene is TRBV2, the J gene TRBJ1-5; D unresolved. CDR3 length: 14 residues. Germline assignment: CDR1 SNHLY and CDR2 FYNNEI. V lost 6 bases and J lost 0, with 9 bases in between. Written as DNA, the CDR3 is TGTGCCAGCAGCGGTCTAAATAGCAATCAGCCCCAGCATTTT. Amino acid sequence: CASSGLNSNQPQHF.

This clone has a handful of counts. This rearrangement joins TRBV30 to TRBJ1-5, with D perhaps matching TRBD1 (6 bases). The CDR3 has 15 amino acids. Trimming cost V 1 base and J 1 base, with 11 bases left between them. Germline CDR1 and CDR2: GTSNPN and SVGIG (reference sequence). The CDR3, as DNA: TGTGCCTGGAGTGATAACAGGGTGAGCAATCAGCCCCAGCATTTT. Translation gives CAWSDNRVSNQPQHF.

J is TRBJ1-6 and V is TRBV7-9; 7 bases match TRBD1. Looked up from germline, CDR1 is SEHNR and CDR2 is FQNEAQ (reference sequence). There are 14 residues in the CDR3. V lost 11 bases, J lost 5 bases, and 9 bases stayed unmatched. Here the CDR3 reads CAVRGVLDNSPLHF. The CDR3 DNA reads as TGTGCCGTCAGGGGGGTTTTGGATAATTCACCCCTCCACTTT.

The rearrangement uses TRBV27 and TRBJ1-2, with TRBD1 identical over 7 bases. V dropped 2 bases and J dropped 2; count of bases not matched to a gene: 11. The CDR3 contains 17 residues. Germline CDR1 MNHEY, CDR2 SMNVEV (reference sequence). CDR3 DNA sequence: TGTGCCAGCAGTTTACGGGGACAGCGTTTTTTCAACTATGGCTACACCTTC. Residues: CASSLRGQRFFNYGYTF.

The V and J genes are TRBV6-2 or TRBV6-3 and TRBJ1-2, with D unclear. The germline V gene encodes CDR1 MNHEY and CDR2 SVGEGT. V was clipped by 4 bases and J by 5 bases, with 17 bases between them. The CDR3 is 15 residues long. The CDR3 DNA follows: TGTGCCAGCAGTTCGACGCTTAACCGGGGTTATGGCTACACCTTC. Protein sequence: CASSSTLNRGYGYTF.

This clone was picked up a small number of times. The rearrangement uses TRBV12-3 or TRBV12-4 and TRBJ1-5; 9 bases are shared with TRBD1. Unmatched junction bases numbered 3, after V lost 5 bases and J lost 7 bases. This CDR3 comprises 13 residues. The CDR3 loop is CASSGTGKQPQHF. In DNA form, the CDR3 reads TGTGCCAGCAGTGGGACAGGGAAACAGCCCCAGCATTTT.

This clone was recorded many times. The V and J genes are TRBV2 and TRBJ1-5; 7 positions agree with TRBD1. V lost 6 bases and J lost 1; bases outside the gene matches: 3. This CDR3 has 14 residues. Per germline, CDR1 SNHLY and CDR2 FYNNEI. CDR3 DNA: TGTGCCAGCAGCGGGGACAGCAGCAATCAGCCCCAGCATTTT. Residues: CASSGDSSNQPQHF.

J is TRBJ1-5 and V is TRBV1; the D call of TRBD1 is as the table states it, not checked on the DNA. TRBV1 is tagged as a pseudogene. The CDR3 length is 19 residues. CDR3 residues: CTSSIKGYSPGISSQPQHF. CDR3 coding DNA: TGCACCAGCAGCATAAAAGGATACAGCCCAGGGATTTCTTCTCAGCCCCAGCATTTT.

The chain recombines TRBV30 with TRBJ1-3; no clear D gene. CDR3 length equals 15 residues. Germline CDR1 and CDR2: GTSNPN and SVGIG (reference sequence). The ends were cut back, 1 base at V and 4 bases at J, with 14 bases in the middle. CDR3 coding DNA: TGTGCCTGGAGTGGAGCGCCGTCGAGGGGAAACACCATATATTTT. Translating gives CAWSGAPSRGNTIYF.

The V call is TRBV5-1, the J call TRBJ2-5; 10 nucleotides line up with TRBD2. Per germline, CDR1 SGHRS and CDR2 YFSETQ. This CDR3 spans 15 amino acids. J lost 4 bases, V lost 0 bases, and 3 bases had no gene match. The CDR3 sequence is CASSLAAGGRETQYF. The CDR3 region has the DNA TGCGCCAGCAGCTTGGCAGCGGGGGGGCGAGAGACCCAGTACTTC.

This sequence joins TRBV7-9 and TRBJ2-7, with a weak D call TRBD1 (6 bases). V dropped 0 bases and J dropped 3 bases, with 9 bases sitting between them. Germline values: CDR1 SEHNR, CDR2 FQNEAQ (reference sequence). The CDR3 extends over 14 amino acids. This CDR3 is CASSLARTVYEQYF. CDR3 nucleotide sequence: TGTGCCAGCAGCTTAGCTAGGACAGTCTACGAGCAGTACTTC. The whole variable domain, remainder taken from reference TRBV7-9 and TRBJ2-7, is DTGVSQNPRHKITKRGQNVTFRCDPISEHNRLYWYRQTLGQGPEFLTYFQNEAQLEKSRLLSDRFSAERPKGSFSTLEIQRTEQGDSAMYLCASSLARTVYEQYFGPGTRLTVT.

This chain joins TRBV4-1 and TRBJ2-3; 7 positions match TRBD2. Germline V lookup: CDR1 MGHRA, CDR2 YSYEKL. The CDR3 loop spans 15 amino acids. The junction had 4 bases not matched to a gene; V was cut back by 1 base and J by 3 bases. The chain's CDR3 is CASSQAAGGTDTQYF. The DNA of the CDR3 is TGCGCCAGCAGCCAAGCGGCCGGGGGGACAGATACGCAGTATTTT.

This clone was counted a single time. The V gene is TRBV4-3, the J gene TRBJ2-2; 8 nucleotides match TRBD1. Per germline, CDR1 LGHNA and CDR2 YSLEER. The CDR3 contains 17 residues. V shed 0 bases, J shed 4 bases, and the junction held 7 bases outside the gene matches. The CDR3 loop reads CASSQDRAGGFTGELFF. The CDR3 DNA reads as TGCGCCAGCAGCCAAGACCGGGCAGGGGGCTTCACCGGGGAGCTGTTTTTT.

The chain is built from TRBV18 and TRBJ1-2, with a tentative D call TRBD1 (6 bases). V was cut by 3 bases and J by 2 bases, with 16 bases left in between. This CDR3 has 16 residues. Germline values: CDR1 KGHSH, CDR2 LQKENI. The DNA for the CDR3 is TGTGCCAGCTCACCTACTGGACAGACTCCAAACTATGGCTACACCTTC. It codes for CASSPTGQTPNYGYTF.

V and J are TRBV4-3 and TRBJ2-3; TRBD2 matches at 12 bases. This CDR3 contains 16 residues. The germline V gene encodes CDR1 LGHNA and CDR2 YSLEER. Trimming at V came to 3 bases and at J to 6 bases, leaving 7 bases not matched to a gene. The CDR3 coding sequence is TGCGCCAGCAGCCAGAGGACTAGCGGGGTCGTCGATACGCAGTATTTT. Translated: CASSQRTSGVVDTQYF.

The chain carries TRBV6-6 and TRBJ1-6, with TRBD1 matching 9 bases. J lost 10 bases, V lost 6 bases, and 7 bases had no gene match. Germline values: CDR1 MNHNY, CDR2 SVGAGI (reference sequence). CDR3 length: 14 residues. CDR3 in DNA: TGTGCCAGCAGCCTTAACAGGGGGCGATCACCCCTCCACTTT. Translated, it gives CASSLNRGRSPLHF.

This clone was observed a handful of times. The CDR3 DNA sequence: TGCGCCAGCAGCCAAGCAGTACCCCCCCGGGTCGGGGAGCTGTTTTTT. Its protein product is CASSQAVPPRVGELFF. V and J are TRBV4-3 and TRBJ2-2; D unclear. Trimming cost V 1 base and J 7 bases, with 16 bases left between them. CDR1 is LGHNA and CDR2 is YSLEER in the germline V gene. The length of the CDR3 is 16 residues.

On this clone itself: The same CDR3 can be traced to other DNA sequences in this sample. V usage is TRBV28 and J usage is TRBJ1-4; 7 nucleotides match TRBD1. The V gene end was trimmed by 5 bases and the J gene end by 7 bases; junction bases not matched to a gene: 10. The CDR3 is 15 amino acids. Germline V gives CDR1 MDHEN, CDR2 SYDVKM. The CDR3 is CASSQPTGVGEKLFF. The CDR3 coding sequence is TGTGCCAGCAGTCAACCTACAGGGGTGGGTGAAAAACTGTTTTTT.

The chain combines TRBV12-5 with TRBJ2-5; 10 bases are shared with TRBD2. Germline assignment: CDR1 LGHNT and CDR2 FRNRAP. With 6 bases clipped from V and 4 bases from J, the junction kept 8 bases outside the gene matches. CDR3 length: 15 residues. The CDR3 region has the DNA TGTGCTAGTGGACAGCCGGGACTAGCGCGAGAGACCCAGTACTTC. This translates into CASGQPGLARETQYF.

Worth noting for this clone: A junction boundary mismatches the germline segment, possibly from a read error. This chain connects TRBV7-2 to TRBJ1-6; the D gene is possibly TRBD1 (5 bases). This CDR3 has 14 residues. CDR1 is SGHTA, CDR2 FQGNSA, per germline. The CDR3 here is CASSPGRQGVYWAF. The DNA for the CDR3 is TGTGCCAGCAGCCCGGGGAGGCAGGGTGTTTATTGGGCCTTT.

This clone was observed a single time. The chain recombines TRBV3-1 (or the pseudogene TRBV3-2) with TRBJ1-6; possible D gene TRBD1, 6 bases. Deletions cut 4 bases from V and 7 bases from J, with 14 bases between. Germline V lookup: CDR1 LGHDT, CDR2 YNNKEL (reference sequence). The CDR3 extends over 15 amino acids. CDR3 DNA: TGTGCCAGCAGCCCCAAAGGGGGAGCGAATTCACCCCTCCACTTT. As protein: CASSPKGGANSPLHF.

The chain uses TRBV11-2 and TRBJ1-2, with TRBD1 matching over 8 bases. Germline values: CDR1 SGHAT, CDR2 FQNNGV. The CDR3 is 18 residues long. V shed 5 bases, J shed 0 bases, and the junction held 14 bases outside the gene matches. The CDR3 coding sequence is TGTGCCAGCAGCGGACCCGGGACAGGACGACGAGCTAACTATGGCTACACCTTC. Translation: CASSGPGTGRRANYGYTF.

The genes are TRBV7-8 and TRBJ2-2; weak D call: TRBD2 (7 bases). CDR3 length: 15 residues. CDR1 and CDR2 (germline): SGHVS, FQNEAQ. V lost 6 bases and J lost 7, with 18 bases in between. Written as DNA, the CDR3 is TGTGCCAGCAGTTATCGGAGGGGGGGCATCGGGGAGCTGTTTTTT. Its protein is CASSYRRGGIGELFF.

This clone was counted between two and nine times. This chain links TRBV13 with TRBJ1-2, with 7 bases that match TRBD1. Trimming cost V 5 bases and J 4 bases; bases outside gene matches: 7. The germline V gene encodes CDR1 PRHDT and CDR2 FYEKMQ (reference sequence). CDR3 length: 14 amino acids. The CDR3, as DNA: TGTGCCAGCAGCCGAGGGGGCCAAAGCTATGGCTACACCTTC. This translates into CASSRGGQSYGYTF.

The table lists this clone with a count of one. The CDR3: CASSHSPGQRKYF. For the CDR3, the DNA is TGCGCCAGCAGCCATAGTCCGGGACAACGAAAGTACTTC. The gene calls are TRBV5-1 and TRBJ2-7, with D possibly matching TRBD1 (6 bases). V was pared by 4 bases and J by 11 bases, with 19 bases between. Germline V gene lookup returns CDR1 SGHRS and CDR2 YFSETQ. CDR3 length: 13 amino acids.

The genes are TRBV15 and TRBJ2-2; possible D gene TRBD1, 5 bases. Germline V lookup: CDR1 LNHNV, CDR2 YYDKDF (reference sequence). Trimming took off 5 bases at V and 6 bases at J, with 13 bases between the two ends. There are 14 residues in the CDR3. The CDR3 here is CATSGAAGAGELFF. The CDR3 nucleotides are TGTGCCACCAGCGGGGCGGCAGGAGCCGGGGAGCTGTTTTTT.